Described below is a single T cell receptor (beta chain) sequence and its context. Its target is not known. The sample belongs to a study of shared clonotypes between healthy human individuals. CDR1 MNHEY and CDR2 SMNVEV come from the germline V gene (reference sequence). This CDR3 spans 18 amino acids. With 3 bases clipped from V and 4 bases from J, the junction kept 14 bases outside the gene matches. The naive CD8 subset, CD45RO-negative cells positively selected for CCR7, excluded terminally differentiated effector memory CD45RA+ cells. The donors were all Caucasian adults (living in Nashville, Tennessee). Regarding the study as a whole: Clonotypes that were shared across a handful of donors made up around 5% of naive CD4 clonotypes. Generation probabilities of non-shared clonotypes were lower (relative to those shared by all four donors).

This table comes from immunoSEQ multiplex PCR, and its TCRdb copy is limited to in-frame clones, with some not included. The sample consists of about 2 million clones, approximately 95% of them appearing once. Sample: naive CD8+ T cells sorted from blood. The chain is built from TRBV27 and TRBJ1-2; 10 positions match TRBD1. The TCR comes from a young man in good health. The CDR3 DNA reads TGTGCCAGCAGTTTGTCCGCCGGGACAGGGGCGTTTATCTATGGCTACACCTTC. It is translated as CASSLSAGTGAFIYGYTF.